This T cell receptor (beta chain) was captured by sequencing in a study of T cell repertoires in cytomegalovirus infection. V shed 5 bases, J shed 4 bases, and the junction held 8 bases outside the gene matches. This CDR3 contains 15 residues. Germline CDR1 reads SGHAT; CDR2 reads FQNNGV. TCRdb used MiXCR to reprocess the reads, holding one entry per CDR3 protein. The repertoire holds some 400,000 distinct CDR3 sequences, with about a sixth as singletons. The source is a human donor in good health (CMV status not recorded). Some clones in this sample may be carry-over from other donors' samples. Sequenced input: PBMCs. The chain joins TRBV11-2 to TRBJ1-5; 7 nucleotides line up with TRBD1. In DNA, the CDR3 is TGTGCCAGCAGCCGGGGGGCAGGGGGAAATCAGCCCCAGCATTTT. Translated: CASSRGAGGNQPQHF.